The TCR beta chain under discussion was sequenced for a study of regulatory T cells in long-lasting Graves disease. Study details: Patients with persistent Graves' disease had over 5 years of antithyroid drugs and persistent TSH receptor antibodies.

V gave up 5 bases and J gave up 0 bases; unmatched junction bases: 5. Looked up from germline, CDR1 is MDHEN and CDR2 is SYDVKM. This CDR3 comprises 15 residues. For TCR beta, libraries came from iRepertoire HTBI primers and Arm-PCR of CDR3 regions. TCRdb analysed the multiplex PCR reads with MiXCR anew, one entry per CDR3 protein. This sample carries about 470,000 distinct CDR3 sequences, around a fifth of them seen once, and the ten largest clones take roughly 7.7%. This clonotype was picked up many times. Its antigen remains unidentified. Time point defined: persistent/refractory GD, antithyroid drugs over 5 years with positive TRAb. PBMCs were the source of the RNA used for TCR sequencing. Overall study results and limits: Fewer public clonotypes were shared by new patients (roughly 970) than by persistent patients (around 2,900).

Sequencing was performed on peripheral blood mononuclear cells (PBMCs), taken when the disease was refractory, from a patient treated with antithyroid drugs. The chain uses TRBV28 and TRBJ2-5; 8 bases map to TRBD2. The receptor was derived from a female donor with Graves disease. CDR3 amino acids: CASSHQLADQETQYF. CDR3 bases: TGTGCCAGCAGTCACCAACTAGCGGACCAAGAGACCCAGTACTTC.